This TCR beta chain derives from a study of OX40 agonist ivuxolimab in advanced cancers. The overall study: Recorded diagnoses for dose-escalation patients were hepatocellular carcinoma, melanoma, renal cell or head and neck cancer. Enrollees could have had prior anti-PD-1, anti-PD-L1 or anti-CTLA-4 therapy, which over 35% had received.

Whole-study results and caveats: CD4+ and CD8+ blood T cells expanded clonally by week 6 at 0.1 to 3.0 mg/kg. Averaged across samples, CD8+ T cells carried more expanded clones than CD4+ did.

On this clone: The antigen is not known.

In germline, CDR1 is SQVTM, CDR2 ANQGSEA. CDR3 length: 12 residues. Trimming took off 4 bases at V and 9 bases at J, with 13 bases between the two ends. Sequencing was performed with immunoSEQ multiplex PCR; in TCRdb, only in-frame clones are kept and a portion is missing. The table shows about 78,000 clones, with 92% occurring only once. Sequences were derived from CD4+ or CD8+ T cells sorted from blood, sampled in a trial of the OX40 agonist ivuxolimab. This rearrangement joins TRBV29-1 to TRBJ1-5; D is unresolved. The origin of this receptor is an adult with an advanced solid tumor such as melanoma, head and neck, liver or kidney cancer. CDR3 in amino acids: CSVGESDRPQHF. The CDR3, as DNA: TGCAGCGTTGGGGAATCGGATCGGCCCCAGCATTTT.